The clone carrying this T cell receptor beta chain was found many times. This sample was taken from a study of T cells in Graves' hyperthyroidism and ophthalmopathy. This CDR3 is 13 amino acids long. Germline lookup yields CDR1 WSHSY and CDR2 SAAADI. V lost 8 bases to trimming and J lost 5 bases, with 15 bases between them. There were TCR beta CDR3 regions amplified from RNA transcripts. A first-round RT-PCR of the TCR CDR3 used the HTBI primer set. TCRdb reanalysed the multiplex PCR reads using MiXCR and keeps one entry per CDR3 protein. The table has some 650,000 distinct CDR3 sequences, more than 15% seen once; the top ten hold around 3.3%.

The sequencing sample was made of blood. The sequence derives from a woman aged 40 to 50 with Graves' ophthalmopathy. This chain links TRBV10-2 with TRBJ1-1, with D perhaps TRBD1 (6 bases). Written as DNA, the CDR3 is TGCGCCAGCGGACGACAGGAAGGGACTGAAGCTTTCTTT. The encoded protein is CASGRQEGTEAFF.